A selection of T cell receptor beta chains follows, all from one sample in a study of T-cell memory formation after mild COVID-19. Via MiXCR, TCRdb re-called the 5' RACE reads, giving one row per CDR3 protein. The sample has some 210,000 distinct CDR3 sequences, 10% to 13% seen once. Sequenced material: PBMCs or a T cell subset sorted from them (not recorded which). The receptors derive from a young man who had mild COVID-19 (a few samples of this study predate the infection). Cell type and time point are not known. Each CDR3 is given with its conserved first and last residue. A D gene is named only where the DNA matches it firmly. Only some rows state a clone size, as once, few, many or a class for expanded clones.

D gene	V gene	clone size	J gene	CDR3 protein	CDR3 DNA
-	TRBV4-3	-	TRBJ2-5	CASANAMEETQYF	TGCGCCAGCGCAAACGCAATGGAAGAGACCCAGTACTTC
-	TRBV5-1	-	TRBJ1-1	CASSDRGWGTEAFF	TGCGCCAGCAGCGATAGGGGATGGGGCACTGAAGCTTTCTTT
-	TRBV7-4	-	TRBJ1-3	CASSRNTIYF	TGTGCCAGCAGCCGAAACACCATATATTTT
-	TRBV5-1	-	TRBJ2-6	CASSLGPGTGANVLTF	TGCGCCAGCAGCTTGGGTCCCGGGACGGGGGCCAACGTCCTGACTTTC
TRBD2	TRBV20-1	few	TRBJ2-5	CSESGGAGETQYF	TGCAGTGAGAGCGGGGGCGCGGGTGAGACCCAGTACTTC
-	TRBV5-1	-	TRBJ1-3	CASSLVSSYSGNTIYF	TGCGCCAGCAGCTTGGTCTCTTCTTACTCTGGAAACACCATATATTTT
TRBD2	TRBV7-2	-	TRBJ2-7	CASTPGRVSYEQYF	TGTGCCAGCACCCCGGGGAGGGTCTCCTACGAGCAGTACTTC
TRBD2	TRBV7-2	few	TRBJ2-1	CASSLVVVGGGTINEQFF	TGTGCCAGCAGCTTAGTAGTTGTTGGCGGGGGGACTATCAATGAGCAGTTCTTC
TRBD2	TRBV9	few	TRBJ2-7	CASSVEGLAGREQYF	TGTGCCAGCAGCGTAGAAGGACTAGCGGGGCGGGAGCAGTACTTC
-	TRBV11-2	-	TRBJ2-6	CASSLGGPGVWGANVLTF	TGTGCCAGCAGCTTAGGGGGCCCCGGGGTGTGGGGGGCCAACGTCCTGACTTTC
-	TRBV5-8	many	TRBJ2-3	CASSLAPVTDTQYF	TGTGCCAGCAGCTTGGCCCCGGTCACAGATACGCAGTATTTT
-	TRBV5-1	few	TRBJ2-1	CASSLAKGDHYNEQFF	TGCGCCAGCAGCTTGGCCAAGGGGGACCACTACAATGAGCAGTTCTTC
TRBD1	TRBV5-1	medium-sized	TRBJ2-3	CASSLMDRGTDTQYF	TGCGCCAGCAGCTTGATGGACAGGGGAACAGATACGCAGTATTTT
-	TRBV11-2	few	TRBJ1-2	CASSSPGYGYTF	TGTGCCAGCAGCTCTCCGGGGTATGGCTACACCTTC
-	TRBV21-1	-	TRBJ2-7	CASSKVNSYEQYF	TGTGCCAGCAGCAAAGTCAACTCCTACGAGCAGTACTTC
TRBD1	TRBV7-8	-	TRBJ1-5	CTSSRDQGAQHF	TGTACCAGCAGCCGCGACCAGGGGGCCCAGCATTTT
TRBD1	TRBV3-1	many	TRBJ2-5	CASSPTGGQETQYF	TGTGCCAGCAGCCCTACAGGGGGGCAAGAGACCCAGTACTTC
-	TRBV4-3	many	TRBJ2-4	CASSQEGSPLWGKNIQYF	TGCGCCAGCAGCCAAGAAGGATCGCCTCTTTGGGGCAAAAACATTCAGTACTTC
TRBD2	TRBV7-2	-	TRBJ2-3	CASSPGLVSGDTQYF	TGTGCCAGCAGCCCCGGACTAGTGTCGGGAGATACGCAGTATTTT
TRBD2	TRBV20-1	few	TRBJ2-5	CSATSPWTSQTQYF	TGCAGTGCTACCTCCCCCTGGACTAGCCAGACCCAGTACTTC
-	TRBV10-3	many	TRBJ2-3	CAISESLAYADTQYF	TGTGCCATCAGTGAGTCGTTGGCATACGCAGATACGCAGTATTTT
-	TRBV12-3/TRBV12-4	-	TRBJ2-1	CACASTSSYNEQFF	TGTGCCTGCGCCTCGACGAGCTCCTACAATGAGCAGTTCTTC
-	TRBV5-1	few	TRBJ2-3	CASSLADVPAGETDTQYF	TGCGCCAGCAGCTTGGCCGATGTCCCGGCAGGGGAGACAGATACGCAGTATTTT
-	TRBV15	many	TRBJ2-7	CATSERTDSYEQYF	TGTGCCACCAGCGAAAGGACAGATTCCTACGAGCAGTACTTC
TRBD2	TRBV24-1	few	TRBJ2-1	CATSDSGLAGGSNNEQFF	TGTGCCACCAGTGATTCGGGACTAGCGGGGGGATCGAACAATGAGCAGTTCTTC
-	TRBV10-3	few	TRBJ1-1	CAISETSQGSAFF	TGTGCCATCAGTGAGACCTCACAGGGTTCAGCTTTCTTT
-	TRBV6-5	few	TRBJ1-2	CATRRDYGYTF	TGTGCCACCAGGAGGGACTATGGCTACACCTTC
-	TRBV7-2	many	TRBJ1-6	CASSSSRGATYNSPLHF	TGTGCCAGCAGCTCCTCGAGGGGGGCTACGTATAATTCACCCCTCCACTTT
-	TRBV7-2	-	TRBJ1-1	CASSFPPASRNTEAFF	TGTGCCAGCAGCTTCCCCCCGGCCAGCCGGAACACTGAAGCTTTCTTT
-	TRBV7-8	few	TRBJ2-2	CASSPRQAKNTGELFF	TGTGCCAGCAGCCCAAGACAGGCAAAGAACACCGGGGAGCTGTTTTTT
-	TRBV3-1	-	TRBJ1-5	CASSQSREAQPQHF	TGTGCCAGCAGCCAATCCAGGGAGGCCCAGCCCCAGCATTTT
-	TRBV3-1	-	TRBJ2-5	CASSRQFGAQYF	TGTGCCAGCAGCCGACAGTTTGGGGCCCAGTACTTC
-	TRBV5-1	few	TRBJ2-5	CASSLVGGSETQYF	TGCGCCAGCAGCTTGGTGGGGGGATCAGAGACCCAGTACTTC